This is a list of T cell receptor beta chains from one sample in a study of early T cells in non-severe SARS-CoV-2 infection. TCRdb analysed the 5' RACE reads with MiXCR anew, one entry per CDR3 protein. The sample lists tens of thousands of distinct CDR3 sequences, 3.6% seen once, with around 5.5% in the top ten. The sample taken for sequencing was whole blood. The receptors stem from an adult who was a healthcare worker with PCR-confirmed SARS-CoV-2 infection or an uninfected control (not recorded which). CDR3s include the opening cysteine and the closing phenylalanine or tryptophan. Each record gives: D gene, V gene, J gene, clone size, CDR3 DNA, CDR3 protein. A D gene is named only where the DNA matches it firmly. The listing skips clone size in some rows; elsewhere it reads once, few, many or a size class.

TRBD2	TRBV20-1	TRBJ2-7	-	TGCAGTGCTAGAGGGGCCGTTGGACTAGCGCTCGAGCAGTACTTC	CSARGAVGLALEQYF
-	TRBV20-1	TRBJ2-3	many	TGCAGTGCCCCGTTGGGGGGCACAGATACGCAGTATTTT	CSAPLGGTDTQYF
TRBD1	TRBV11-3	TRBJ2-2	few	TGTGCCAGCAGCTCCCGGACAGGGGACACCGGGGAGCTGTTTTTT	CASSSRTGDTGELFF
TRBD2	TRBV12-3/TRBV12-4	TRBJ2-1	many	TGTGCCAGCACCACGCGGGGGGGCCGCTACAATGAGCAGTTCTTC	CASTTRGGRYNEQFF
TRBD1	TRBV4-1	TRBJ1-6	many	TGCGCCAGCAGCTCGGACAGGTTTGGTTCACCCCTCCACTTT	CASSSDRFGSPLHF
TRBD1	TRBV29-1	TRBJ1-5	medium-sized	TGCAGCGCCTCAACCGGGACAGGCAATCAGCCCCAGCATTTT	CSASTGTGNQPQHF
TRBD1	TRBV6-1	TRBJ1-2	many	TGTGCCAGCAGTGAAGCGCTGGGGACAGGGGAGCGATATGGCTACACCTTC	CASSEALGTGERYGYTF
TRBD2	TRBV24-1	TRBJ2-1	many	TGTGCCACCAGTGATAGCGGGAGGGCTTTTGAGCAGTTCTTC	CATSDSGRAFEQFF
TRBD1	TRBV20-1	TRBJ2-7	many	TGCAGTGCTAGTCATCAGGGGGCGCGCGAGCAGTACTTC	CSASHQGAREQYF
TRBD2	TRBV5-6	TRBJ2-3	many	TGTGCCAGCAGCGCACCTAGCGGGAGAGGCACAGATACGCAGTATTTT	CASSAPSGRGTDTQYF
-	TRBV12-3/TRBV12-4	TRBJ2-2	-	TGTGCCAGCAGGGGGCACCGCACCGGGGAGCTGTTTTTT	CASRGHRTGELFF
-	TRBV6-5	TRBJ1-5	many	TGTGCCAGCTCCTCCGGGGGGCCCCAGCATTTT	CASSSGGPQHF
-	TRBV7-3	TRBJ2-1	many	TGTGCCAGCAGCCCCAACTCAGCGGGCTCCACACCCCTTGAGCAGTTCTTC	CASSPNSAGSTPLEQFF
TRBD2	TRBV5-1	TRBJ2-7	medium-sized	TGCGCCAGCAGATTTCGGACTAGCGGAAGTTCCGAGCAGTACTTC	CASRFRTSGSSEQYF
TRBD1	TRBV12-5	TRBJ2-7	many	TGTGCTAGTGGTTGGACCCGGGACAGACCCTACGAGCAGTACTTC	CASGWTRDRPYEQYF
-	TRBV7-9	TRBJ2-5	many	TGTGCCAGCAGTCACCCAATTCGGAACAGGCCGAGCCAAGAGACCCAGTACTTC	CASSHPIRNRPSQETQYF
TRBD2	TRBV10-3	TRBJ2-1	-	TGTGCCATCAGTGACTCTAGCGGGAGCTCCTACAATGAGCAGTTCTTC	CAISDSSGSSYNEQFF
-	TRBV4-3	TRBJ1-2	many	TGCGCCAGCAGCCAAGGACAGAGCTATGGCTACACCTTC	CASSQGQSYGYTF